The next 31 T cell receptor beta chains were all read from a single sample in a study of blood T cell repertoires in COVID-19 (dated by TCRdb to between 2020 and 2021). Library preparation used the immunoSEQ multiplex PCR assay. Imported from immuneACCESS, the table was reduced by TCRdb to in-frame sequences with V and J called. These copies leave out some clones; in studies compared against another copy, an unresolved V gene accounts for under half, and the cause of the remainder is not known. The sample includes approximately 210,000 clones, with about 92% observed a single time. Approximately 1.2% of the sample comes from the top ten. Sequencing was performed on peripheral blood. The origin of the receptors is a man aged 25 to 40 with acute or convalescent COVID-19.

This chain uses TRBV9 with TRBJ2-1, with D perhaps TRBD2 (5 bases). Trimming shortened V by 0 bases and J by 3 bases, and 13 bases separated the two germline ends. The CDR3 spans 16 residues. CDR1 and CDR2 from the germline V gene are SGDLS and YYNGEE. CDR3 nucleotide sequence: TGTGCCAGCAGCGTAGCTCTACCGGGGATCTACAATGAGCAGTTCTTC. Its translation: CASSVALPGIYNEQFF.

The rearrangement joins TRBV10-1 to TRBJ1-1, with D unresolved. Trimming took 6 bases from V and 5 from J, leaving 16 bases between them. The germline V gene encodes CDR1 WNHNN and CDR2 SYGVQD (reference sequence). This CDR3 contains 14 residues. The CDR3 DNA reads TGCGCCAGCAGCCGGTCCCCGGGAGAGACTGAAGCTTTCTTT. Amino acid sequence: CASSRSPGETEAFF.

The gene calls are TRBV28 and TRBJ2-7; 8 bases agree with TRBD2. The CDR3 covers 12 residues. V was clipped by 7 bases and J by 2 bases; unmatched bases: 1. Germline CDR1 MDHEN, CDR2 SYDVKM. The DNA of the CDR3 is TGTGCCAGCATGGGACTAGCCTACGAGCAGTACTTC. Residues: CASMGLAYEQYF.

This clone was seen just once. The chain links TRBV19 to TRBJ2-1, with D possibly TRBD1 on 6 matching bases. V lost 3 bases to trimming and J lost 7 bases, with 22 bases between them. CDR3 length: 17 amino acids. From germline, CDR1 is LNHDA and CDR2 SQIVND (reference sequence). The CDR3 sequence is CASSMPRGSTLKNEQFF. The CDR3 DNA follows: TGTGCCAGTAGTATGCCCAGGGGATCGACCTTAAAAAATGAGCAGTTCTTC.

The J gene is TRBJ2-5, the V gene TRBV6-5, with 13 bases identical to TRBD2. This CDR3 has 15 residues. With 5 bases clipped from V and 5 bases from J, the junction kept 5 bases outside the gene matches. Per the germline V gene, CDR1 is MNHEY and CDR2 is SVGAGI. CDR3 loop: CASSRGLAGMETQYF. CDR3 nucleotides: TGTGCCAGCAGTAGGGGACTAGCGGGGATGGAGACCCAGTACTTC.

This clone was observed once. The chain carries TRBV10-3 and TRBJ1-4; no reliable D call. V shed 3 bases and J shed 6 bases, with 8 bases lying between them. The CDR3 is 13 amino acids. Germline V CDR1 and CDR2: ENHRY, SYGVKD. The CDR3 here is CAISDLSYEKLFF. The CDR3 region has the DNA TGTGCCATCAGTGACCTGTCTTATGAAAAACTGTTTTTT.

The CDR3 coding sequence is TGTGCCATCAGTGACTCGGGGTTTGCTGAAGCTTTCTTT. It translates to CAISDSGFAEAFF. The genes are TRBV10-3 and TRBJ1-1; D gene ambiguous. V shed 3 bases and J shed 6 bases, with 11 bases lying between them. The CDR3 is made up of 13 amino acids. From germline, CDR1 is ENHRY and CDR2 SYGVKD.

The CDR3 reads CASSLGVATGELFF. In DNA, the CDR3 is TGCGCCAGCAGCTTAGGGGTGGCCACCGGGGAGCTGTTTTTT. The chain employs TRBV5-1 and TRBJ2-2, with D tentatively TRBD1 (5 bases). V gave up 2 bases and J gave up 4 bases, with 9 bases separating them. Germline V gene lookup returns CDR1 SGHRS and CDR2 YFSETQ. This CDR3 contains 14 residues.

The CDR3 nucleotides read TGTGCCAGCAGCCAAGATAGGGGCAGGAGCTCCTATAATTCACCCCTCCACTTT. Protein: CASSQDRGRSSYNSPLHF. The rearrangement uses TRBV4-2 and TRBJ1-6, with D perhaps TRBD1 (5 bases). This CDR3 is 18 amino acids long. Germline CDR1 and CDR2: LGHNA and YNFKEQ. The germline V and J ends were trimmed by 0 bases and 0 bases, with 12 bases remaining between them.

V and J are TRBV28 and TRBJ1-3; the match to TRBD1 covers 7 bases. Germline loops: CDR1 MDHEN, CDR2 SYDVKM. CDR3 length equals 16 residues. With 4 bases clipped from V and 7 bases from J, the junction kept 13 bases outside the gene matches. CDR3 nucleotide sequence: TGTGCCAGCAGTTCACCCCGGGACAGCTTACGGAACACCATATATTTT. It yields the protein CASSSPRDSLRNTIYF.

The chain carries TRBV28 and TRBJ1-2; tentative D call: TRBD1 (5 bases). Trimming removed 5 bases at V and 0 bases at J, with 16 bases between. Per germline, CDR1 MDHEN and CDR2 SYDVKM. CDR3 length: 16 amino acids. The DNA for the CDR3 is TGTGCCAGCAGTCCGGGGGGTATCAGTCCTAACTATGGCTACACCTTC. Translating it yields CASSPGGISPNYGYTF.

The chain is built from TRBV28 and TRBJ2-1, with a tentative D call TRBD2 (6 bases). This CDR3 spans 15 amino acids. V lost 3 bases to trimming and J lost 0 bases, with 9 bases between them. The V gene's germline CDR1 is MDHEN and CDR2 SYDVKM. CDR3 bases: TGTGCCAGCAGTTTGGAGGGGAGCTCCTACAATGAGCAGTTCTTC. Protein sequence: CASSLEGSSYNEQFF.

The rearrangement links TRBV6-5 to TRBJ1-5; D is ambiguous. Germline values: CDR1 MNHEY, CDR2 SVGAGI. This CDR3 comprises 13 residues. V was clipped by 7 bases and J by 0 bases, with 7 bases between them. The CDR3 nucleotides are TGTGCCAGCAAAGAGGGTAGCAATCAGCCCCAGCATTTT. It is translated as CASKEGSNQPQHF.

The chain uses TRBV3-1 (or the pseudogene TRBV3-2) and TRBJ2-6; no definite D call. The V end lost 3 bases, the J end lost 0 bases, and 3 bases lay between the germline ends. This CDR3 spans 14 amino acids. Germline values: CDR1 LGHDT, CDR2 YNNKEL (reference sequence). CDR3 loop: CASSQASGANVLTF. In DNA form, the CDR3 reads TGTGCCAGCAGCCAGGCCTCTGGGGCCAACGTCCTGACTTTC.

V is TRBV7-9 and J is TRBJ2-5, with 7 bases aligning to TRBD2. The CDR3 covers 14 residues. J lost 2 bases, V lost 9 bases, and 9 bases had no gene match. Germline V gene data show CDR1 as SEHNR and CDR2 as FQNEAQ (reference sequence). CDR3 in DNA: TGTGCCAGTGCGACACCGGGGGGACAAGAGACCCAGTACTTC. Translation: CASATPGGQETQYF.

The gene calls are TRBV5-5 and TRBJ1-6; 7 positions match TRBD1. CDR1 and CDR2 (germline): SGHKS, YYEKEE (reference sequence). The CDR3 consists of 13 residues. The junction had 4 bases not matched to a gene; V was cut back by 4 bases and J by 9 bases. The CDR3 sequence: CASSADRFSPLHF. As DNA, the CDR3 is TGTGCCAGCAGCGCGGACAGGTTTTCACCCCTCCACTTT. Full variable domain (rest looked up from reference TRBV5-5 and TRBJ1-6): DAGVTQSPTHLIKTRGQQVTLRCSPISGHKSVSWYQQVLGQGPQFIFQYYEKEERGRGNFPDRFSARQFPNYSSELNVNALLLGDSALYLCASSADRFSPLHFGNGTRLTVT.

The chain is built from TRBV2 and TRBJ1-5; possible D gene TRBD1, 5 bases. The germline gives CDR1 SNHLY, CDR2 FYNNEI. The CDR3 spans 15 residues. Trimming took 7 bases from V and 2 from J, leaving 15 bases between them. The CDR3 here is CASIKEGTGNQPQHF. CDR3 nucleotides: TGTGCCAGCATTAAGGAGGGGACGGGCAATCAGCCCCAGCATTTT.

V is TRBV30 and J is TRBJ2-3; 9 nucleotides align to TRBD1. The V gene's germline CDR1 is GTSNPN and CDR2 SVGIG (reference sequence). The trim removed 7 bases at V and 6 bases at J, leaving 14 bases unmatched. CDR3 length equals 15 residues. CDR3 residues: CASYPRDRVLDTQYF. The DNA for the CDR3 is TGTGCCTCCTACCCCCGGGACAGGGTGTTGGATACGCAGTATTTT.

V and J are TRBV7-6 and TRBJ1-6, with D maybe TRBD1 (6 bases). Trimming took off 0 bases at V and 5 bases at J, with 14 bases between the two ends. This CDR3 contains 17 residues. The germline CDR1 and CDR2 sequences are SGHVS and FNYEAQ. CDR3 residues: CASSLAPREGDNSPLHF. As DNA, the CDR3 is TGTGCCAGCAGCTTAGCGCCCCGGGAGGGGGATAATTCACCCCTCCACTTT.

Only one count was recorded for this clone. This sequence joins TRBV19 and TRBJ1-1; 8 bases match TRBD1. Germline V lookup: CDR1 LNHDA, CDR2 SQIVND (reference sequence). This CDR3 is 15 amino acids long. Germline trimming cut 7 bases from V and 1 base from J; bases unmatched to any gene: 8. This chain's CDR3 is CASKFDRGSNTEAFF. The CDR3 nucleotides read TGTGCCAGTAAATTCGACAGGGGATCGAACACTGAAGCTTTCTTT.

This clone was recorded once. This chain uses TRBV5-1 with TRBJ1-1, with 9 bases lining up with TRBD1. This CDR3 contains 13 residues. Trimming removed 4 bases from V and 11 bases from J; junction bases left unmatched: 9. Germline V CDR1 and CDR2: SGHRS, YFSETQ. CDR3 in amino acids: CASSPRDREGAFF. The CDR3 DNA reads TGCGCCAGCAGCCCCCGGGACAGGGAGGGGGCTTTCTTT.

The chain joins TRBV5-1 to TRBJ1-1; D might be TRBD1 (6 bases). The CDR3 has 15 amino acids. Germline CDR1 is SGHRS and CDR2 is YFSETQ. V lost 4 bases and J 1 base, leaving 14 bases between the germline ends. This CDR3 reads CASSATGRANTEAFF. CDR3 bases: TGCGCCAGCAGCGCAACAGGGAGGGCGAACACTGAAGCTTTCTTT.

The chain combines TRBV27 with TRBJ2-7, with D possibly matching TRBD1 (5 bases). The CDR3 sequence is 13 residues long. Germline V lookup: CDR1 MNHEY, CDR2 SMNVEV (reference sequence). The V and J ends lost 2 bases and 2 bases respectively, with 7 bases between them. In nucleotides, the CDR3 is TGTGCCAGCAGTTTACAGGGCACCTACGAGCAGTACTTC. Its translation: CASSLQGTYEQYF.

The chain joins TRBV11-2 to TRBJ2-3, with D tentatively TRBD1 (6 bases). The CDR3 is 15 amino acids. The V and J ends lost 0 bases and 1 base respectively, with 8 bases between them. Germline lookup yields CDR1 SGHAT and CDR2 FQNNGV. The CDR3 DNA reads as TGTGCCAGCAGCTTAGACAGGGGCGGCACAGATACGCAGTATTTT. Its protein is CASSLDRGGTDTQYF.

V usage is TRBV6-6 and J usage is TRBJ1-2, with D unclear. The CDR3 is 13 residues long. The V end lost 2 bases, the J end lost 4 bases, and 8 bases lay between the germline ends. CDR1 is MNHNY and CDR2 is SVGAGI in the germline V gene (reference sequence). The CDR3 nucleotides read TGTGCCAGCAGTTACGAAGGGAGCTATGGCTACACCTTC. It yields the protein CASSYEGSYGYTF.

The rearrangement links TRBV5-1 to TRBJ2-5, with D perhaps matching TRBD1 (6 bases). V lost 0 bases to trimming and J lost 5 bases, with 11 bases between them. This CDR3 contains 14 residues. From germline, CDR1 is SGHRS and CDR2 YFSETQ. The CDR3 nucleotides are TGCGCCAGCAGCTTGGCCACAGGGAAGGAGACCCAGTACTTC. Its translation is CASSLATGKETQYF.

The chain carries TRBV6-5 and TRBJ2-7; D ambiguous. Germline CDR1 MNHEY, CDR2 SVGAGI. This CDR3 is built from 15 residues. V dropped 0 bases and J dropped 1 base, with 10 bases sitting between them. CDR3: CASSYSVRGSYEQYF. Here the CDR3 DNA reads TGTGCCAGCAGTTACTCCGTTAGAGGATCCTACGAGCAGTACTTC.

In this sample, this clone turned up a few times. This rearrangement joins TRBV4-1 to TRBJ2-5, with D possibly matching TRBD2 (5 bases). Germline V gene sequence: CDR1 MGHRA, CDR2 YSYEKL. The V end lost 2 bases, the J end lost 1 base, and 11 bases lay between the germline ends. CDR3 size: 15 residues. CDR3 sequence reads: CASSQNPRGQETQYF. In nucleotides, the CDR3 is TGCGCCAGCAGCCAAAATCCTCGGGGCCAAGAGACCCAGTACTTC.

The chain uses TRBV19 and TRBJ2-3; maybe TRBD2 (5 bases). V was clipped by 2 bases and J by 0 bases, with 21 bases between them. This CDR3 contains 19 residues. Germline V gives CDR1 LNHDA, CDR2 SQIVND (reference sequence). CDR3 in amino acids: CASSISLWRRSASTDTQYF. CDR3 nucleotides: TGTGCCAGTAGTATAAGTCTGTGGCGGAGGTCTGCTAGCACAGATACGCAGTATTTT.

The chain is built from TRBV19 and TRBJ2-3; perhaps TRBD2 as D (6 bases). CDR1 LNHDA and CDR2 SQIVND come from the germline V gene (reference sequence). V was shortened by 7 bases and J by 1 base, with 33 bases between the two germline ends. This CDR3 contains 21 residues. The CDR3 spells CASMGLEGALIILNCTDTQYF. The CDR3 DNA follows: TGTGCCAGTATGGGCTTGGAGGGAGCCCTAATAATTTTGAACTGCACAGATACGCAGTATTTT.

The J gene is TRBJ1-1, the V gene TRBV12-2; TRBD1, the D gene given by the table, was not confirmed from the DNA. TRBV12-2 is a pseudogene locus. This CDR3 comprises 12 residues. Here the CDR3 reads CASREGAAEAFF. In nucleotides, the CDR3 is TGTGCAAGTCGAGAAGGGGCTGCTGAAGCTTTCTTT.